This record looks at one T cell receptor (beta chain) sequence and its context. As yet, its antigen is unknown. This sample was taken from a study of graft-versus-host responses after intestinal transplantation. Study-level background: Each recipient received anti-thymocyte globulin induction, then tacrolimus and steroids for about 3 years. Whole-study results and caveats: When patients had graft-donor T cell macrochimerism, their allografts held high graft-versus-host to host-versus-graft clonal ratios.

Germline loops: CDR1 GTSNPN, CDR2 SVGIG (reference sequence). CDR3 size: 13 residues. With 4 bases removed from V and 7 bases from J, the gap between germline ends came to 14 bases. TCRdb keeps only in-frame clones here, not all; method: immunoSEQ multiplex PCR. The profile covers tens of thousands of clones, with about 88% appearing a single time and under 0.3% taken by the ten largest. This TCR derives from a human donor who was the organ donor for an intestinal transplant. This chain uses TRBV30 with TRBJ2-1; D perhaps matches TRBD1 (6 bases). The sample consisted of unstimulated CD4+ T cells sorted from spleen or lymph node cells, taken before transplant. The CDR3 protein is CAWNPNQGNEQFF. The DNA for the CDR3 is TGTGCCTGGAACCCGAACCAGGGGAATGAGCAGTTCTTC.